This T cell receptor (beta chain) was sequenced during a study of blood T cell repertoires in COVID-19. As for the study in general: Italy, Spain and the United States were the sources of the convalescent and acute COVID-19 samples. Sample material is recorded as cDNA or gDNA derived from T cells, B-cell-depleted T cells, or PBMCs.

Enrollment of patients from Seattle took place during active infection, with longitudinal follow-up. Authors' processing steps: Quantification of nucleated cells was approximated via reference gene primer amplification. Profiling relied on immunoSEQ multiplex PCR, and the TCRdb table lists in-frame clones only, not all of them. V and J calls and clone size follow that table, whereas D and trimming were derived from the DNA. The table includes around 160,000 clones, around 85% detected once. Germline CDR1 SGHRS, CDR2 YFSETQ. The CDR3 length is 14 residues. V lost 0 bases to trimming and J lost 7 bases, with 13 bases between them.

The sequenced sample was peripheral blood. The receptor was derived from a woman in her sixties or seventies with COVID-19, enrolled during active disease. V gene TRBV5-1 combines with J gene TRBJ1-2, with D unresolved. CDR3 DNA sequence: TGCGCCAGCAGCTTGGCCGCGAAGTCGGGTGGCTACACCTTC. It is translated as CASSLAAKSGGYTF.